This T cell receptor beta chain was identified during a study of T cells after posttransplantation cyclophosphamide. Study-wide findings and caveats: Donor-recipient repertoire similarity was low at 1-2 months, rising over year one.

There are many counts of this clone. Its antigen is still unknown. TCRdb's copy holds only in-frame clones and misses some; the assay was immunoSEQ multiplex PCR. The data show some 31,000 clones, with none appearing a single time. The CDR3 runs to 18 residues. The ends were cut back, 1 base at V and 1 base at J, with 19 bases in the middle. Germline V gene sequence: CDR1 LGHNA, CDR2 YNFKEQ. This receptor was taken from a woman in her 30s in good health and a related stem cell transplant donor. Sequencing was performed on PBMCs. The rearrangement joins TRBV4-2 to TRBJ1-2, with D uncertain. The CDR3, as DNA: TGTGCCAGCAGCCAAGTGCCCTTGGCCAAGTTCGTTAACTATGGCTACACCTTC. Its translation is CASSQVPLAKFVNYGYTF.